This TCR beta chain was found in a study of blood T cell repertoires in COVID-19. Across the study: Collection of acute and convalescent COVID-19 samples took place in the United States, Italy and Spain.

In the source study's methods: Reference gene primer amplification in the assay estimated nucleated cell counts. Measured with immunoSEQ multiplex PCR; TCRdb has only the in-frame clones, and not every one. The V and J calls and clone size are taken from that table; D and trimming were inferred from the DNA. Counted here are about 88,000 clones, 70% to 90% occurring once; the ten biggest clones make up around 15%. Germline V lookup: CDR1 LNHDA, CDR2 SQIVND (reference sequence). This CDR3 is 16 amino acids long. Unmatched junction bases numbered 8, after V lost 6 bases and J lost 2 bases. V is TRBV19 and J is TRBJ2-2; 8 bases fit TRBD1. The source is a woman aged 70 to 79 with acute or convalescent COVID-19. Sequencing input: peripheral blood. CDR3 sequence (DNA): TGTGCCAGTAGGCGTCAGGGGGCTGGTAACACCGGGGAGCTGTTTTTT. It encodes CASRRQGAGNTGELFF.